This is a list of T cell receptor beta chains from one sample in a study of T cells in tuberculosis. Clones were read by immunoSEQ multiplex PCR, and TCRdb kept only the in-frame ones, dropping some. The data contain about 88,000 clones, approximately 91% of them singletons. The specimen sequenced was CD1b-GMM tetramer-negative cells sorted from PBMCs. The source is an adult woman with latent tuberculosis. CDR3s include the opening cysteine and the closing phenylalanine or tryptophan. Fields, in order: J gene, D gene, clone size, V gene, CDR3 protein, CDR3 DNA. D genes are given only for firm matches. A row's size may be missing; if present it is once, few, many or a size class.

J: TRBJ1-2; D: .; size: .; V: TRBV7-2; CDR3: CASSLDSNGYGYTF; DNA: TGTGCCAGCAGCTTAGACAGCAACGGCTATGGCTACACCTTC
J: TRBJ1-5; D: TRBD1; size: .; V: TRBV7-9; CDR3: CASSEAGQSNQPQHF; DNA: TGTGCCAGCAGCGAGGCGGGACAGAGCAATCAGCCCCAGCATTTT
J: TRBJ1-1; D: .; size: .; V: TRBV12-5; CDR3: CASDGVGAQTAFF; DNA: TGTGCTAGTGATGGGGTAGGGGCTCAGACAGCTTTCTTT
J: TRBJ2-5; D: .; size: once; V: TRBV30; CDR3: CAWRGAQWETQYF; DNA: TGTGCCTGGAGGGGGGCCCAGTGGGAGACCCAGTACTTC
J: TRBJ2-5; D: .; size: .; V: TRBV5-1; CDR3: CASNSGAEETQYF; DNA: TGCGCCAGCAACTCAGGGGCGGAAGAGACCCAGTACTTC
J: TRBJ2-2; D: TRBD2; size: .; V: TRBV5-4; CDR3: CASSLVAGRGTGELFF; DNA: TGTGCCAGCAGCTTGGTGGCGGGGAGGGGCACCGGGGAGCTGTTTTTT
J: TRBJ2-7; D: TRBD2; size: .; V: TRBV5-1; CDR3: CASSLGLLAGGHYEQYF; DNA: TGCGCCAGCAGCTTGGGCCTTCTAGCGGGGGGGCACTACGAGCAGTACTTC
J: TRBJ2-7; D: TRBD1; size: .; V: TRBV19; CDR3: CASSIGTGYSYEQYF; DNA: TGTGCCAGTAGTATAGGGACAGGGTACTCCTACGAGCAGTACTTC
J: TRBJ2-7; D: TRBD2; size: .; V: TRBV11-2; CDR3: CASSLILSGGEQYF; DNA: TGTGCCAGCAGCTTAATACTTAGCGGGGGAGAGCAGTACTTC
J: TRBJ2-5; D: .; size: .; V: TRBV6-1; CDR3: CASSESLALETQYF; DNA: TGTGCCAGCAGTGAAAGTCTAGCGTTGGAGACCCAGTACTTC
J: TRBJ1-1; D: TRBD1; size: .; V: TRBV11-2; CDR3: CASSPAGQGTEAFF; DNA: TGTGCCAGCAGCCCAGCGGGACAGGGGACTGAAGCTTTCTTT
J: TRBJ2-7; D: TRBD2; size: .; V: TRBV2; CDR3: CASSDVGAGATYEQYF; DNA: TGTGCCAGCAGTGATGTCGGAGCGGGGGCCACTTACGAGCAGTACTTC
J: TRBJ1-4; D: TRBD1; size: .; V: TRBV7-9; CDR3: CASSLGTGTGKLFF; DNA: TGTGCCAGCAGCTTGGGGACAGGGACTGGAAAACTGTTTTTT
J: TRBJ1-2; D: .; size: few; V: TRBV10-3; CDR3: CAATSNTKGYTF; DNA: TGTGCCGCGACCAGCAACACTAAGGGCTACACCTTC
J: TRBJ1-2; D: TRBD1; size: .; V: TRBV5-1; CDR3: CASSRQGASGYTF; DNA: TGCGCCAGCAGCCGCCAGGGGGCGAGTGGCTACACCTTC
J: TRBJ1-6; D: TRBD1; size: .; V: TRBV5-1; CDR3: CASSSTGIGNSPLHF; DNA: TGCGCCAGCAGCTCGACAGGGATAGGGAATTCACCCCTCCACTTT